The 21 T cell receptor beta chains reported below all come from one sample, sequenced in a study of blood T cells in healthy people across ages. Next came a second PCR, run for about 7 to 12 cycles, which used a sample-barcoded 5' primer along with a J-beta primer mix. Via MiXCR, TCRdb re-called the 5' RACE reads, giving one row per CDR3 protein. Among 1.5 million to 1.8 million distinct CDR3 sequences listed, approximately 42% were seen once. Input material: blood. The receptor set was obtained from a woman younger than 35 in good health.

This clonotype was seen a handful of times. The V call is TRBV4-1, the J call TRBJ1-1; D may be TRBD1 (5 bases). CDR1 MGHRA and CDR2 YSYEKL come from the germline V gene. The V and J ends lost 4 bases and 11 bases respectively, with 11 bases between them. The CDR3 covers 11 residues. The CDR3 DNA reads TGCGCCAGCAGCCTCGGGACTGTGGCTTTCTTT. Translation gives CASSLGTVAFF.

This clonotype was seen ten or more times. V is TRBV15 and J is TRBJ2-3, with unresolved D. Germline lookup yields CDR1 LNHNV and CDR2 YYDKDF (reference sequence). The CDR3 totals 14 residues. The ends were cut back, 0 bases at V and 2 bases at J, with 6 bases in the middle. The CDR3 loop is CATSREGFTDTQYF. The CDR3, as DNA: TGTGCCACCAGCAGAGAGGGGTTCACAGATACGCAGTATTTT.

The chain recombines TRBV20-1 with TRBJ2-7, with TRBD1 matching over 10 bases. The CDR3 has 14 residues. Trimming took 5 bases from V and 1 from J; bases not matched to a gene: 5. CDR1 and CDR2 (germline): DFQATT, SNEGSKA (reference sequence). CDR3 region: CSAHGQGGSYEQYF. For the CDR3, the DNA is TGCAGTGCTCACGGACAGGGGGGTTCCTACGAGCAGTACTTC.

Only a few counts were recorded for this clonotype. The CDR3 nucleotides read TGTGCCAGCAGCTCACCCGCCTCCTACGAGCAGTACTTC. Translating it yields CASSSPASYEQYF. The rearrangement uses TRBV7-2 and TRBJ2-7; no clear D. This CDR3 comprises 13 residues. Trimming took off 4 bases at V and 0 bases at J, with 7 bases between the two ends. Germline V lookup: CDR1 SGHTA, CDR2 FQGNSA. Filled out from reference TRBV7-2 and TRBJ2-7, the complete variable domain reads GAGVSQSPSNKVTEKGKDVELRCDPISGHTALYWYRQSLGQGLEFLIYFQGNSAPDKSGLPSDRFSAERTGGSVSTLTIQRTQQEDSAVYLCASSSPASYEQYFGPGTRLTVT.

The chain has TRBV27 and TRBJ2-2, with D unclear. Trimming took 0 bases from V and 4 from J, leaving 6 bases between them. The CDR3 runs 14 residues. Germline lookup yields CDR1 MNHEY and CDR2 SMNVEV (reference sequence). The CDR3, as DNA: TGTGCCAGCAGTTTATCCCCGGCCACCGGGGAGCTGTTTTTT. It specifies CASSLSPATGELFF.

The rearrangement uses TRBV20-1 and TRBJ2-3, with D maybe TRBD2 (6 bases). The CDR3 is 16 residues long. Germline lookup yields CDR1 DFQATT and CDR2 SNEGSKA (reference sequence). The V gene lost 2 bases and the J gene lost 5 bases, with 20 bases spanning the gap. The DNA for the CDR3 is TGCAGTGCTAGATCGATGGGGGGTATAGGCCAAGATACGCAGTATTTT. The encoded protein is CSARSMGGIGQDTQYF.

This clonotype was detected a few times. This rearrangement joins TRBV6-5 to TRBJ1-1, with 7 nucleotides matching TRBD1. J lost 4 bases, V lost 5 bases, and 7 bases had no gene match. The CDR3 extends over 14 amino acids. Germline V gene lookup returns CDR1 MNHEY and CDR2 SVGAGI. CDR3 in DNA: TGTGCCAGCAGTCAAGACAGGGATGCCACTGAAGCTTTCTTT. Translation: CASSQDRDATEAFF.

The rearrangement uses TRBV5-1 and TRBJ2-7, with a possible D match to TRBD2 (6 bases). CDR3 length: 15 amino acids. The V gene's germline CDR1 is SGHRS and CDR2 YFSETQ. Trimming cost V 0 bases and J 2 bases, with 12 bases left between them. For the CDR3, the DNA is TGCGCCAGCAGCTTGGTCCGGGCGGGGACCTACGAGCAGTACTTC. Translated: CASSLVRAGTYEQYF.

The chain links TRBV9 to TRBJ1-1; D unresolved. Trimming shortened V by 0 bases and J by 6 bases, and 12 bases separated the two germline ends. Germline V lookup: CDR1 SGDLS, CDR2 YYNGEE. The CDR3 has 14 residues. The CDR3 is CASSVGGIVAEAFF. CDR3 sequence (DNA): TGTGCCAGCAGCGTAGGAGGGATAGTGGCTGAAGCTTTCTTT. The variable domain in full, with the rest retrieved from reference TRBV9 and TRBJ1-1, is DSGVTQTPKHLITATGQRVTLRCSPRSGDLSVYWYQQSLDQGLQFLIQYYNGEERAKGNILERFSAQQFPDLHSELNLSSLELGDSALYFCASSVGGIVAEAFFGQGTRLTVV.

This clonotype was counted between two and nine times. The genes are TRBV12-3 or TRBV12-4 and TRBJ2-7; possible D gene TRBD1, 6 bases. This CDR3 spans 11 amino acids. V lost 11 bases and J 3 bases, leaving 11 bases between the germline ends. This chain's CDR3 is CASGTFYEQYF. The DNA of the CDR3 is TGTGCCTCTGGGACATTCTACGAGCAGTACTTC.

J is TRBJ2-1 and V is TRBV4-2, with D possibly TRBD1 on 5 matching bases. Germline-derived CDR1 and CDR2 are LGHNA and YNFKEQ. V lost 0 bases and J lost 0, with 9 bases in between. This CDR3 has 16 amino acids. CDR3 nucleotide sequence: TGTGCCAGCAGCCAAGATGGACATAACTCCTACAATGAGCAGTTCTTC. The encoded protein is CASSQDGHNSYNEQFF.

This clonotype has only a few counts. J is TRBJ2-3 and V is TRBV12-3 or TRBV12-4, with D unclear. The CDR3 runs 13 residues. The V end lost 3 bases, the J end lost 2 bases, and 6 bases lay between the germline ends. CDR3 sequence (DNA): TGTGCCAGCAGTTTTCAGGTCACAGATACGCAGTATTTT. Translating it yields CASSFQVTDTQYF.

V is TRBV12-3 or TRBV12-4 and J is TRBJ2-7; D perhaps matches TRBD2 (7 bases). The CDR3 has 15 residues. V lost 5 bases and J lost 7, with 21 bases in between. In nucleotides, the CDR3 is TGTGCCAGCAGTCTGGAGGGGGGGGCTACTACAGAGCAGTACTTC. Protein: CASSLEGGATTEQYF.

This clonotype was seen only a few times. This chain's CDR3 is CASSYSDRGLETQYF. Written as DNA, the CDR3 is TGTGCCAGCAGTTACTCGGACAGGGGGCTTGAGACCCAGTACTTC. The chain recombines TRBV6-5 with TRBJ2-5; 11 bases agree with TRBD1. J lost 5 bases, V lost 0 bases, and 2 bases had no gene match. The germline CDR1 and CDR2 sequences are MNHEY and SVGAGI. The CDR3 runs 15 residues.

This chain connects TRBV4-2 to TRBJ1-2; a weak D match, TRBD1 (5 bases). The CDR3 loop spans 17 amino acids. CDR1 LGHNA and CDR2 YNFKEQ come from the germline V gene. The V end was cut by 0 bases, the J end by 4 bases, with 18 bases between. CDR3 sequence: CASSQDPLTVGLYGYTF. CDR3 sequence (DNA): TGTGCCAGCAGCCAAGATCCATTGACAGTAGGCCTCTATGGCTACACCTTC.

This clonotype was seen more than once but under ten times. This chain uses TRBV7-9 with TRBJ1-5; D gene unclear. There are 13 residues in the CDR3. Trimming took 6 bases from V and 7 from J, leaving 13 bases between them. Germline CDR1 SEHNR, CDR2 FQNEAQ (reference sequence). The CDR3, as DNA: TGTGCCAGCAGTCGGGAAGGAGGCCAGCCCCAGCATTTT. Amino acid sequence: CASSREGGQPQHF.

This clonotype has just a few counts. This chain links TRBV7-9 with TRBJ2-1, with D unclear. Trimming removed 10 bases from V and 0 bases from J, with 13 bases in between. The CDR3 extends over 14 amino acids. The germline V gene encodes CDR1 SEHNR and CDR2 FQNEAQ (reference sequence). This CDR3 is CATSKIVSYNEQFF. In DNA, the CDR3 is TGTGCCACCTCAAAGATCGTCTCCTACAATGAGCAGTTCTTC.

This sequence joins TRBV27 and TRBJ2-5, with D perhaps assigned TRBD1 or TRBD2 (5 bases each). The CDR3 runs 14 residues. The germline gives CDR1 MNHEY, CDR2 SMNVEV (reference sequence). With 0 bases removed from V and 5 bases from J, the gap between germline ends came to 10 bases. CDR3 nucleotides: TGTGCCAGCAGTTTATCGAGGGGATCGGAGACCCAGTACTTC. As protein: CASSLSRGSETQYF.

The chain combines TRBV28 with TRBJ2-3, with 7 bases fitting TRBD1. The CDR3 consists of 17 residues. Germline lookup yields CDR1 MDHEN and CDR2 SYDVKM. Unmatched junction bases numbered 9, after V lost 1 base and J lost 2 bases. The CDR3 sequence is CASSLLGVGGLTDTQYF. The CDR3 nucleotides read TGTGCCAGCAGTTTATTGGGCGTAGGGGGCCTCACAGATACGCAGTATTTT. Combining the CDR3 with reference TRBV28 and TRBJ2-3 gives the whole variable domain DVKVTQSSRYLVKRTGEKVFLECVQDMDHENMFWYRQDPGLGLRLIYFSYDVKMKEKGDIPEGYSVSREKKERFSLILESASTNQTSMYLCASSLLGVGGLTDTQYFGPGTRLTVL.

This clonotype was recorded only once. This chain joins TRBV12-3 or TRBV12-4 and TRBJ2-5, with D maybe TRBD1 (6 bases). The CDR3 covers 13 residues. V gave up 5 bases and J gave up 2 bases, with 9 bases separating them. CDR3 sequence (DNA): TGTGCCAGCAGTCACAGGGAACAAGAGACCCAGTACTTC. Encoded protein: CASSHREQETQYF.

This clonotype turned up a few times. The junction departs from the called germline gene at one end, perhaps through a read error. The V and J genes are TRBV6-2 or TRBV6-3 and TRBJ1-2; D is possibly TRBD1 (5 bases). This CDR3 region has 13 residues. CDR1 and CDR2 from the germline V gene are MNHEY and SVGEGT. DNA of the CDR3: TGTGCCGGCAGCCGGGACGGGATCTATGGCTACACCTTC. As protein: CAGSRDGIYGYTF.